The rows below give T cell receptor beta chains drawn from one sample of a study of blood T cell repertoires in COVID-19. Profiled with immunoSEQ multiplex PCR; TCRdb holds only in-frame clones, not every one. The profile shows around 300,000 clones, roughly 90% of them singletons. The material sequenced was PBMCs or T cells enriched from blood (not recorded which). Every receptor here comes from a woman between 45 and 65 years old who had recovered from COVID-19. CDR3s include the opening cysteine and the closing phenylalanine or tryptophan. Fields, in order: clone size, D gene, V gene, J gene, CDR3 protein, CDR3 DNA. The D gene is left open where the match is weak. Clone size is shown for a subset of rows, as once, few, many or a class of expanded clone.

NA	TRBD2	TRBV28	TRBJ2-1	CASSPSGIRNEQFF	TGTGCCAGCAGTCCTAGCGGGATTCGTAATGAGCAGTTCTTC
NA	NA	TRBV4-3	TRBJ1-1	CASSQGAQSGSQTFF	TGCGCCAGCAGCCAAGGGGCACAAAGTGGCAGTCAGACTTTCTTT
NA	NA	TRBV20-1	TRBJ1-1	CSASVETPNTEAFF	TGCAGTGCTAGTGTTGAAACTCCGAACACTGAAGCTTTCTTT
NA	NA	TRBV19	TRBJ2-5	CASSKQTAPGETQYF	TGTGCCAGTAGTAAACAAACTGCTCCGGGGGAGACCCAGTACTTC
NA	NA	TRBV15	TRBJ1-1	CATSRAGRVSETEAFF	TGTGCCACCAGCAGAGCAGGCAGGGTGAGTGAAACTGAAGCTTTCTTT
NA	TRBD2	TRBV6-5	TRBJ2-1	CASRASGSFDEQFF	TGTGCCAGCAGAGCTAGCGGGAGCTTCGATGAGCAGTTCTTC
NA	TRBD1	TRBV5-1	TRBJ1-4	CASSPGQGVGNGEKLFF	TGCGCCAGCAGCCCGGGACAGGGAGTTGGGAACGGTGAAAAACTGTTTTTT
NA	TRBD1	TRBV30	TRBJ1-5	CAYGTGQNQPQHF	TGTGCCTACGGGACAGGGCAAAATCAGCCCCAGCATTTT
NA	TRBD1	TRBV2	TRBJ1-5	CASNRDRDQPQHF	TGTGCCAGCAATCGGGACAGGGATCAGCCCCAGCATTTT
NA	TRBD1	TRBV14	TRBJ2-1	CASSRDSMNEQFF	TGTGCCAGCAGCCGGGACAGCATGAATGAGCAGTTCTTC
NA	TRBD2	TRBV27	TRBJ2-7	CASRGAGGGTLPAF	TGTGCCAGCAGGGGGGCGGGAGGGGGCACCTTACCCGCCTTC
NA	TRBD2	TRBV15	TRBJ2-1	CATSDRDYPYNEQFF	TGTGCCACCAGCGACCGGGACTACCCCTACAATGAGCAGTTCTTC
once	NA	TRBV6-4	TRBJ2-7	CASSPTGTNYEQYF	TGTGCCAGCAGCCCCACCGGGACAAACTACGAGCAGTACTTC
NA	TRBD1	TRBV5-4	TRBJ1-1	CASSWDRGVGTEAFF	TGTGCCAGCAGCTGGGACAGGGGTGTCGGCACTGAAGCTTTCTTT
NA	NA	TRBV5-4	TRBJ2-7	CASSLGQLNSYEQYF	TGTGCCAGCAGCTTGGGACAGCTAAACTCCTACGAGCAGTACTTC
NA	TRBD2	TRBV19	TRBJ2-1	CASSIAGVKNEQFF	TGTGCCAGTAGTATTGCGGGAGTAAAAAATGAGCAGTTCTTC
few	NA	TRBV18	TRBJ1-6	CASSPQEVGSPLHF	TGTGCCAGCTCACCACAGGAGGTGGGTTCACCCCTCCACTTT
NA	TRBD2	TRBV12-3/TRBV12-4	TRBJ2-1	CASRLAVYNEQFF	TGTGCCAGCAGGCTAGCGGTATACAATGAGCAGTTCTTC
NA	NA	TRBV5-5	TRBJ1-1	CASSFQGNTEAFF	TGTGCCAGCAGCTTCCAGGGGAACACTGAAGCTTTCTTT
NA	NA	TRBV18	TRBJ1-1	CASSPGTHKGTEAFF	TGTGCCAGCTCACCGGGGACTCATAAGGGCACTGAAGCTTTCTTT
NA	TRBD2	TRBV19	TRBJ2-3	CASTNRREWSADTQYF	TGTGCCAGTACAAACCGGCGGGAGTGGAGCGCAGATACGCAGTATTTT
few	NA	TRBV28	TRBJ1-2	CASSLQRDGTRGGYTF	TGTGCCAGCAGTTTACAGAGGGACGGGACTCGGGGTGGCTACACCTTC
NA	NA	TRBV7-2	TRBJ1-6	CASSPGQNYNSPLHF	TGTGCCAGCAGCCCCGGACAGAACTATAATTCACCCCTCCACTTT
NA	NA	TRBV14	TRBJ1-1	CASSQDWEIEAFF	TGTGCCAGCAGCCAAGATTGGGAGATTGAGGCTTTCTTT
once	TRBD1	TRBV24-1	TRBJ1-1	CATSDRRQDIRDRGMNTEAFF	TGTGCCACCAGTGATCGCAGGCAGGACATCCGGGACAGGGGGATGAACACTGAAGCTTTCTTT
NA	NA	TRBV19	TRBJ1-2	CASMGLDNYGYTF	TGTGCCAGTATGGGACTCGATAACTATGGCTACACCTTC
NA	TRBD1	TRBV28	TRBJ2-1	CASSFRGQGINEQFF	TGTGCCAGCAGTTTCCGGGGACAGGGAATCAATGAGCAGTTCTTC
NA	NA	TRBV12-3/TRBV12-4	TRBJ1-4	CASSRELNEKLFF	TGTGCCAGCAGTCGCGAACTGAATGAAAAACTGTTTTTT
NA	TRBD1	TRBV7-9	TRBJ1-2	CASSAQGAYGYTF	TGTGCCAGCAGCGCACAGGGGGCTTATGGCTACACCTTC
NA	TRBD1	TRBV6-5	TRBJ2-1	CASSYSKSGGGNEQFF	TGTGCCAGCAGTTACTCGAAGTCAGGGGGCGGGAATGAGCAGTTCTTC
once	NA	TRBV7-2	TRBJ1-5	CASSLASGNQPQHF	TGTGCCAGCAGCTTAGCCAGTGGCAATCAGCCCCAGCATTTT
once	NA	TRBV28	TRBJ1-2	CAARQTNYGYTF	TGTGCCGCCCGACAGACGAACTATGGCTACACCTTC
NA	NA	TRBV4-1	TRBJ1-2	CASSPRTRAMDGYTF	TGCGCCAGCAGCCCGCGGACTAGAGCTATGGATGGCTACACCTTC